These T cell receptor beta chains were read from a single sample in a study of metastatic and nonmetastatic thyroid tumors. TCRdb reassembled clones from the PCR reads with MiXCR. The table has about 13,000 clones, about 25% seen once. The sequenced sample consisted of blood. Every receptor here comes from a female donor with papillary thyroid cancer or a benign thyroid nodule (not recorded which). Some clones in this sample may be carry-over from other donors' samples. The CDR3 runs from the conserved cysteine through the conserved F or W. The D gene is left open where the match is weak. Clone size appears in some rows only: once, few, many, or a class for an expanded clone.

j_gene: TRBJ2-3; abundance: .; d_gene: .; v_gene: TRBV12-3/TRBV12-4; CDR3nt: TGTGCCAGCAGTCGAGGGGGGGATACGCAGTATTTT; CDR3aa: CASSRGGDTQYF
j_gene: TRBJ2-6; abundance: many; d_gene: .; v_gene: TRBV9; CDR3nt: TGTGCCAGCAGCGTAGGAGCCGGGGCCAACGTCCTGACTTTC; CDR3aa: CASSVGAGANVLTF
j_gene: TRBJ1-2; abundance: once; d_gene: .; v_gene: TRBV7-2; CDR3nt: TGTGCCAGCAGCCCGGGACAACGGTATGGCTACACCTTC; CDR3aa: CASSPGQRYGYTF
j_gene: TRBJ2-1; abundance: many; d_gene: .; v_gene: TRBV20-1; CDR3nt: TGCAGTGCTAGTCTCTCCTACAATGAGCAGTTCTTC; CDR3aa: CSASLSYNEQFF
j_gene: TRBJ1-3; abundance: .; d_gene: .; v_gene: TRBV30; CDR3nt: TGTGCCCGAGGGACTGCTCACTCTGGAAACACCATATATTTT; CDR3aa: CARGTAHSGNTIYF
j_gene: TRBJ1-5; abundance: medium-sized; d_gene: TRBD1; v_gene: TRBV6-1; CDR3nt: TGTGCCAGTCAGGGGGGACAAAATCAGCCCCAGCATTTT; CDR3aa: CASQGGQNQPQHF
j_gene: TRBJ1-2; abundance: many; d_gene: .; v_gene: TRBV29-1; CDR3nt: TGCAGCGTCTCTCTAGGAGCCCTCGGGTATGGCTACACCTTC; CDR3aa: CSVSLGALGYGYTF
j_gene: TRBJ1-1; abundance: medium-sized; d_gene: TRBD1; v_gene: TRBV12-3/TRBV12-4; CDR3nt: TGTGCCAGCAGTCCCCGGACAGGGATCCGGCTGAAAGCTTTCTTT; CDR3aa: CASSPRTGIRLKAFF
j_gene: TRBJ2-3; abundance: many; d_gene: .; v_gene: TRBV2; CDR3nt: TGTGCCAGCAGTGAAAGGGTAGACTCCACAGATACGCAGTATTTT; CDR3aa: CASSERVDSTDTQYF
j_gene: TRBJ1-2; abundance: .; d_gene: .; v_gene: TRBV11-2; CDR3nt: TGTGCCAGCAGCTCTTCTAGATCAGGGGCTAACTATGGCTACACCTTC; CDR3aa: CASSSSRSGANYGYTF
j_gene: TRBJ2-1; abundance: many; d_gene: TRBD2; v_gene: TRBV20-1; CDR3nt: TGCAGTGCTCAAGAATCGGGGGGGCCCGTCAATGAGCAGTTCTTC; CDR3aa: CSAQESGGPVNEQFF
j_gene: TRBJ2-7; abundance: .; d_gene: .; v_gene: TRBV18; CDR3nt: TGTGCCAGCTCACCCGGGACGGGGGTATCCTACGAGCAGTACTTC; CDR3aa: CASSPGTGVSYEQYF
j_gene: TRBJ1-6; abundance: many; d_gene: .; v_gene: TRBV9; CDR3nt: TGTGCCAGCAGCGGACCGGGACGGGATTCACCCCTCCACTTT; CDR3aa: CASSGPGRDSPLHF
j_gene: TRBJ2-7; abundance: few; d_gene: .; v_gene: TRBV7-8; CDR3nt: TGTGCCAGCAGCTTAGCGACGGGGGAGCAGTACTTC; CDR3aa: CASSLATGEQYF
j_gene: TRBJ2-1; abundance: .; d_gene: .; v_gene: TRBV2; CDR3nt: TGTGCCAGCAGTGGTAAGCCTAGAGTCTCGGAGAATGAGCAGTTCTTC; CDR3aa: CASSGKPRVSENEQFF
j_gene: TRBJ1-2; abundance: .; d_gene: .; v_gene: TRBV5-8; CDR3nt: TGTGCCAGCAGCTTTGTGCCAGGATATGGCTACACCTTC; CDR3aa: CASSFVPGYGYTF
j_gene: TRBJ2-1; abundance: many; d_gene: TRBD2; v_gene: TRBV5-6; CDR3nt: TGTGCCAGCAGCCGGATAGAACTAGCGGGAGAGGACAATGAGCAGTTCTTC; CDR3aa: CASSRIELAGEDNEQFF
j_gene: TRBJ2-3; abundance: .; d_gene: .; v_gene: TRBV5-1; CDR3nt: TGCGCCAGCAGCTTGTCCGTCCGCGCAACCACAGATACGCAGTATTTT; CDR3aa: CASSLSVRATTDTQYF
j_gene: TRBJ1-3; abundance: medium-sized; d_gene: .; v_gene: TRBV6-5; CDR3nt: TGTGCCAGCAGTTACGGTGACGCTGGAAACACCATATATTTT; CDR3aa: CASSYGDAGNTIYF
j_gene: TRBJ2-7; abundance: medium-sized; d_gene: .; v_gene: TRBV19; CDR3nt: TGTGCCAGTAGTATAGCCCTGGGGGAGTACGAGCAGTACTTC; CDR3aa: CASSIALGEYEQYF
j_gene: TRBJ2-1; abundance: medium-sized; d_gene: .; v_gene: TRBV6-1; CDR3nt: TGTGCCAGCAGTTCCATGACCGATGAGCAGTTCTTC; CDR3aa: CASSSMTDEQFF
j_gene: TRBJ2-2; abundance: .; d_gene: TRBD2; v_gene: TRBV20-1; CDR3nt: TGCAGTGCTAAAGACCAGACTAGCGATAGCGGGGAGCTGTTTTTT; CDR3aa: CSAKDQTSDSGELFF
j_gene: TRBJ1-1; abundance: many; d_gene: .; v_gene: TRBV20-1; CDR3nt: TGCAGTGCTCAGGGCCGCATTGGGAACACTGAAGCTTTCTTT; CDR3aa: CSAQGRIGNTEAFF
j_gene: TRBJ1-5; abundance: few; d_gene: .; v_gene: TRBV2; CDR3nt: TGTGCCACCAGGGACTCCCCGAATCAGACACAGCATTTT; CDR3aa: CATRDSPNQTQHF
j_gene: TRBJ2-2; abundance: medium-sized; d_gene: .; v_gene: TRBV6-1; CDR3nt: TGTGCCAGCAGTCCCCAGCGGGCCCCGAACACCGGGGAGCTGTTTTTT; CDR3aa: CASSPQRAPNTGELFF
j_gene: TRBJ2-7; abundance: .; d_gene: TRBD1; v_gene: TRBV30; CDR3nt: TGTGCCTGGAGTGTAGGCCACACAGGGGGCAACGAGCAGTACTTC; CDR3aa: CAWSVGHTGGNEQYF
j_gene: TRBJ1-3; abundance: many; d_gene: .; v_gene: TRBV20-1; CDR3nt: TGCAGTGCTCGCACATTTGACAGGCTTCATGGAAACACCATATATTTT; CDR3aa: CSARTFDRLHGNTIYF
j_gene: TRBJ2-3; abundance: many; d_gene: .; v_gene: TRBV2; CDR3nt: TGTGCCAGCAGTGAAAAGACTACCAGCACAGATACGCAGTATTTT; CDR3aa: CASSEKTTSTDTQYF
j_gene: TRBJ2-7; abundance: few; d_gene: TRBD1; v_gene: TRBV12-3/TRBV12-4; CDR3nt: TGTGCCAGCAGTTTCCGGGACAGTAGTCCCTACGAGCAGTACTTC; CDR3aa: CASSFRDSSPYEQYF
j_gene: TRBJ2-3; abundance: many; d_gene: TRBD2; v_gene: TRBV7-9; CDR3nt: TGTGCCAGCAGCTTAGTGGCTAGCGGGAACGCAGATACGCAGTATTTT; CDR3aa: CASSLVASGNADTQYF
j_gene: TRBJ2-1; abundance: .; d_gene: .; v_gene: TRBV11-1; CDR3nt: TGTGCCAGCAGCCCGACGAGGGTTAGGGGTCCCAATGAGCAGTTCTTC; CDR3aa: CASSPTRVRGPNEQFF
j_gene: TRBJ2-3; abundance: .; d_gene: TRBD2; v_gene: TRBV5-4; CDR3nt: TGTGCCAGCAGCTTGTCTAGCGGGAGTATATCCGATACGCAGTATTTT; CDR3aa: CASSLSSGSISDTQYF
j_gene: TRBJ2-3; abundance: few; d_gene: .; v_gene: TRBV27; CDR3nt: TGTGCCAGCAGTGAAGTTGGGGGCACCACAGATACGCAGTATTTT; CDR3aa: CASSEVGGTTDTQYF
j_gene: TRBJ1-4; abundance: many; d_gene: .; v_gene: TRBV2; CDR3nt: TGTGCCAGCAGTGAAACGGGTCACGAAACTAATGAAAAACTGTTTTTT; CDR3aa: CASSETGHETNEKLFF
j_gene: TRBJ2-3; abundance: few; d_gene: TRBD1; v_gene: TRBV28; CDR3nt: TGTGCCAGCAGTTCGATAACAGGGGAGACGCAGTATTTT; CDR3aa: CASSSITGETQYF
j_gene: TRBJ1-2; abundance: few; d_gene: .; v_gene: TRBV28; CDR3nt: TGTGCCAGCAGTCACGGGACCTTCGGGATATATGGCTACACCTTC; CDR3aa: CASSHGTFGIYGYTF
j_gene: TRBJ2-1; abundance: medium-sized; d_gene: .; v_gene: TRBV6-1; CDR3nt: TGTGCCAGCAGAGGCCCCAATGAGCAGTTCTTC; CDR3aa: CASRGPNEQFF